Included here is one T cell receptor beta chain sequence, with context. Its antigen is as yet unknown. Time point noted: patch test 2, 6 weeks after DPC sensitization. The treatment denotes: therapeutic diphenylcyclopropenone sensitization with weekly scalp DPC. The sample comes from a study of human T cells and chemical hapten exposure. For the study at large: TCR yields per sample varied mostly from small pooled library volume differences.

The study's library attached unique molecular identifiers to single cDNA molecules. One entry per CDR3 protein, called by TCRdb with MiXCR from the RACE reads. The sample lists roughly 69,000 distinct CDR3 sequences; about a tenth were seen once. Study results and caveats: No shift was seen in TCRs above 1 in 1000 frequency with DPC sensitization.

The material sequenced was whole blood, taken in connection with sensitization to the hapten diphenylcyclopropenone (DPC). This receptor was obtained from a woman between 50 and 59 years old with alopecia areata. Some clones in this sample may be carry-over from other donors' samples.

CDR3 DNA sequence: TGCGCCAGCAACGGGATGGGCACCGGGGAGCTGTTTTTT. Translated, it gives CASNGMGTGELFF. This sequence joins TRBV10-2 and TRBJ2-2, with a possible D match to TRBD2 (5 bases). The V gene lost 7 bases and the J gene lost 4 bases, with 10 bases spanning the gap. The CDR3 extends over 13 amino acids. Germline V gene data show CDR1 as WSHSY and CDR2 as SAAADI.